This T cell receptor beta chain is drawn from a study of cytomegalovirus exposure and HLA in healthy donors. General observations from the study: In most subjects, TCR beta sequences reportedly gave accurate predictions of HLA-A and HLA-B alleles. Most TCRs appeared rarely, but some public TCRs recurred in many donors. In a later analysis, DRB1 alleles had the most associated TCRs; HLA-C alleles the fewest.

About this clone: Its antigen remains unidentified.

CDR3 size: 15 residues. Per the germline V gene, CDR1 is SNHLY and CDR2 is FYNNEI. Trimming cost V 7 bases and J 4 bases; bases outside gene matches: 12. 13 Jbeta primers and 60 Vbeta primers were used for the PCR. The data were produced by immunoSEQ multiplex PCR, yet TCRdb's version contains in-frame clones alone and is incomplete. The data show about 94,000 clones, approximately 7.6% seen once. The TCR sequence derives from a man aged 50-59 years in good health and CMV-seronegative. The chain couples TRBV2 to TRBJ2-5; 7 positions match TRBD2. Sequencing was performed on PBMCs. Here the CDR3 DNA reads TGTGCCAGCACCAGCCAACTAGCGAACCTAGAGACCCAGTACTTC. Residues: CASTSQLANLETQYF. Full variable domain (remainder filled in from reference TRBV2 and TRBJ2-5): EPEVTQTPSHQVTQMGQEVILRCVPISNHLYFYWYRQILGQKVEFLVSFYNNEISEKSEIFDDQFSVERPDGSNFTLKIRSTKLEDSAMYFCASTSQLANLETQYFGPGTRLLVL.